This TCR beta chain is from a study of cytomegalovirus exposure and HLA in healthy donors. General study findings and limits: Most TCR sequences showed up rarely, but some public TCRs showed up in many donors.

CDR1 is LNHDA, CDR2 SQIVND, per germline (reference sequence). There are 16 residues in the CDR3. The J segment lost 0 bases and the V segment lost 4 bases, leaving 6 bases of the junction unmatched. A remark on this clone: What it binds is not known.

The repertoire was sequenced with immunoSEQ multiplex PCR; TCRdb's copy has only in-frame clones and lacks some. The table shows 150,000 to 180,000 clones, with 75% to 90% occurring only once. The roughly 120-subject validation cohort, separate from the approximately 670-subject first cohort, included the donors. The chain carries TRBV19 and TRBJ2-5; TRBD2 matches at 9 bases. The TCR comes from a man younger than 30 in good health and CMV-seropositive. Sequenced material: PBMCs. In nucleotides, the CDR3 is TGTGCCAGTAGTAGGCTAGCGGGATACTACCAAGAGACCCAGTACTTC. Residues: CASSRLAGYYQETQYF.